Listed here are 12 T cell receptor beta chains from one sample, sequenced in a study of cytomegalovirus exposure and HLA in healthy donors (dated by TCRdb to about 2017). The library relied on the immunoSEQ multiplex PCR assay. A mixture of 60 forward primers for TCR Vbeta segments and 13 reverse primers for TCR Jbeta segments was used in the multiplex PCR. TCRdb carries this immuneACCESS record with in-frame sequences only. Its versions omit some clonotypes, under half of them owing to an unresolved V gene in the studies checked, with the rest unexplained. This sample comprises 150,000 to 200,000 clones, 75% to 90% of them detected only once. The top ten constitute about 0.78% of the sample. Sequenced sample: PBMCs. The receptor source for this set is a woman between 18 and 29 years old in good health and CMV-seronegative.

The rearrangement uses TRBV4-1 and TRBJ2-7, with a possible D match to TRBD2 (6 bases). The CDR3 is 17 amino acids. In germline, CDR1 is MGHRA, CDR2 YSYEKL. Trimming left V 4 bases short and J 0 bases short, with 19 bases between. The CDR3 nucleotides are TGCGCCAGCAGCCCCATTGAAAATGGCGGGGTCTCCTACGAGCAGTACTTC. Protein product: CASSPIENGGVSYEQYF.

V is TRBV10-1 and J is TRBJ2-6, with unresolved D. Germline lookup yields CDR1 WNHNN and CDR2 SYGVQD (reference sequence). Trimming took off 3 bases at V and 0 bases at J, with 3 bases between the two ends. The length of the CDR3 is 14 residues. The CDR3 reads CASSDNSGANVLTF. The DNA of the CDR3 is TGCGCCAGCAGTGACAACTCTGGGGCCAACGTCCTGACTTTC.

The rearrangement joins TRBV7-9 to TRBJ1-6; a weak D match, TRBD1 (6 bases). Germline-derived CDR1 and CDR2 are SEHNR and FQNEAQ (reference sequence). The CDR3 runs to 16 residues. Trimming took 5 bases from V and 0 from J, leaving 11 bases between them. The CDR3 loop is CASSQRGASYNSPLHF. The CDR3, as DNA: TGTGCCAGCAGCCAGCGGGGGGCCTCCTATAATTCACCCCTCCACTTT. Using reference TRBV7-9 and TRBJ1-6 for the parts outside the CDR3, the full variable domain is DTGVSQNPRHKITKRGQNVTFRCDPISEHNRLYWYRQTLGQGPEFLTYFQNEAQLEKSRLLSDRFSAERPKGSFSTLEIQRTEQGDSAMYLCASSQRGASYNSPLHFGNGTRLTVT.

V gene TRBV5-8 combines with J gene TRBJ2-3; TRBD2 agrees at 12 bases. CDR3 length: 18 amino acids. The junction had 10 bases not matched to a gene; V was cut back by 0 bases and J by 5 bases. In germline, CDR1 is SGHTS, CDR2 YDEGEE. Written as DNA, the CDR3 is TGTGCCAGCAGCTTGGCCCGACTAGCGGGGGAGGTAGTAGATACGCAGTATTTT. This translates into CASSLARLAGEVVDTQYF.

The chain links TRBV7-9 to TRBJ2-2; 13 bases are shared with TRBD2. The length of the CDR3 is 16 residues. Losses at the gene ends were 6 bases for V and 7 bases for J; bases not matched to a gene: 8. Germline assignment: CDR1 SEHNR and CDR2 FQNEAQ (reference sequence). CDR3 nucleotide sequence: TGTGCCAGCAGACCCACTAGCGGGAGGGCCATCGGGGAGCTGTTTTTT. Translating it yields CASRPTSGRAIGELFF.

The chain combines TRBV7-9 with TRBJ2-5, with a tentative D call TRBD1 (6 bases). Trimming shortened V by 7 bases and J by 3 bases, and 18 bases separated the two germline ends. The CDR3 loop spans 15 amino acids. Germline values: CDR1 SEHNR, CDR2 FQNEAQ (reference sequence). Here the CDR3 reads CASNRERGMEETQYF. The CDR3 DNA sequence: TGTGCCAGCAACCGCGAAAGGGGGATGGAAGAGACCCAGTACTTC.

J is TRBJ2-1 and V is TRBV19; 9 positions match TRBD1. The CDR3 totals 15 residues. The V and J ends lost 3 bases and 9 bases, in that order; junction bases with no gene match: 9. Germline CDR1 and CDR2: LNHDA and SQIVND (reference sequence). CDR3 coding DNA: TGTGCCAGTAGTATCGGGGACAGGGAAATCGTTGAGCAGTTCTTC. Protein: CASSIGDREIVEQFF.

A word on this clone: Compared with germline, one end of the junction differs, possibly owing to a read error. The rearrangement links TRBV5-1 to TRBJ2-7; a possible D gene is TRBD1 (5 bases). Per the germline V gene, CDR1 is SGHRS and CDR2 is YFSETQ. The CDR3 covers 14 residues. The CDR3 is CASRRNQGNVERYF. CDR3 bases: TGCGCCAGCAGGCGGAACCAGGGCAACGTCGAGCGGTACTTC.

This clone has a handful of counts. V and J are TRBV6-5 and TRBJ1-4; possibly TRBD1 for D (5 bases). Looked up from germline, CDR1 is MNHEY and CDR2 is SVGAGI. V lost 2 bases, J lost 13 bases, and 14 bases lay in between. This CDR3 spans 13 amino acids. The chain's CDR3 is CASSYNPAGGLFF. Written as DNA, the CDR3 is TGTGCCAGCAGTTACAATCCCGCGGGGGGACTGTTTTTT.

This clone occurred once. The chain uses TRBV14 and TRBJ1-2; 9 bases are a match to TRBD1. This CDR3 is built from 16 residues. Germline CDR1 and CDR2: SGHDN and FVKESK. Trimming at V came to 0 bases and at J to 3 bases, leaving 5 bases not matched to a gene. For the CDR3, the DNA is TGTGCCAGCAGCCAAGATGGACAGGGGAGAGACTATGGCTACACCTTC. It is translated as CASSQDGQGRDYGYTF.

The chain joins TRBV30 to TRBJ2-7, with TRBD2 matching over 8 bases. This CDR3 contains 16 residues. From germline, CDR1 is GTSNPN and CDR2 SVGIG (reference sequence). Trimming at V came to 3 bases and at J to 6 bases, leaving 16 bases not matched to a gene. CDR3 sequence: CAWSQAIVQREIEQYF. CDR3 DNA sequence: TGTGCCTGGAGCCAAGCGATCGTCCAGCGGGAGATCGAGCAGTACTTC.

J is TRBJ2-7 and V is TRBV6-1, with 8 bases matching TRBD2. The CDR3 contains 14 residues. Germline V gene sequence: CDR1 MNHNS, CDR2 SASEGT. J gave up 7 bases and V 8 bases, and 13 bases lay outside the gene matches. CDR3 nucleotides: TGTGCCAGCCGAGCGGGGGCGTCCTATTGGGAGCAGTACTTC. Its protein is CASRAGASYWEQYF.